A selection of T cell receptor beta chains follows, all from one sample in a study of sequential checkpoint blockade in melanoma. The data were produced by immunoSEQ multiplex PCR, yet TCRdb's version contains in-frame clones alone and is incomplete. Of 15,000 to 20,000 clones listed, around 80% are singletons. Specimen: CD8+ T cells sorted from blood (inferred from file names), collected from a patient given nivolumab and ipilimumab in sequence. The source of these receptors is a human donor with melanoma. CDR3s include the opening cysteine and the closing phenylalanine or tryptophan. The D gene is left open where the match is weak. Where a row states a size, it is once, few, many or the class of an expanded clone; other rows omit it.

.	TRBV10-3	14	TRBJ1-1	TRBD1	CAIREGAGNTEAFF	TGTGCCATCAGGGAGGGGGCAGGGAACACTGAAGCTTTCTTT
.	TRBV4-1	17	TRBJ2-2	TRBD1	CASSQDPWTGGTGELFF	TGCGCCAGCAGCCAAGATCCCTGGACAGGCGGGACCGGGGAGCTGTTTTTT
.	TRBV9	15	TRBJ1-2	.	CASSVGSGPNYGYTF	TGTGCCAGCAGCGTAGGGTCAGGGCCGAACTATGGCTACACCTTC
few	TRBV28	17	TRBJ1-2	TRBD1	CASSFTGTGALNYGYTF	TGTGCCAGCAGTTTTACCGGGACAGGGGCACTTAACTATGGCTACACCTTC
few	TRBV19	12	TRBJ2-7	.	CASRDSDYEQYF	TGTGCCAGTAGAGACAGCGATTACGAGCAGTACTTC
.	TRBV6-5	14	TRBJ2-7	.	CASSYTDFGGEQYF	TGTGCCAGCAGTTACACGGACTTTGGCGGCGAGCAGTACTTC
.	TRBV30	11	TRBJ1-2	.	CAWSETVGYTF	TGTGCCTGGAGTGAGACAGTTGGCTACACCTTC
.	TRBV29-1	12	TRBJ2-7	.	CSVQLNSYEQYF	TGCAGCGTGCAACTCAACTCCTACGAGCAGTACTTC
few	TRBV7-9	12	TRBJ1-3	.	CASRRDRNTIYF	TGTGCCAGCAGACGGGATAGAAACACCATATATTTT
once	TRBV28	15	TRBJ2-3	.	CASSKRRTSTDTQYF	TGTGCCAGCTCTAAGAGGAGGACTAGCACAGATACGCAGTATTTT
.	TRBV28	15	TRBJ2-3	TRBD2	CASSLGGSFTDTQYF	TGTGCCAGCAGTTTAGGCGGGAGCTTCACAGATACGCAGTATTTT
.	TRBV28	15	TRBJ1-1	.	CASSLSFEGGAEAFF	TGTGCCAGCAGTTTATCGTTCGAGGGTGGCGCTGAAGCTTTCTTT
.	TRBV29-1	12	TRBJ2-7	TRBD2	CSGLAGVKEQYF	TGCAGCGGACTAGCGGGAGTCAAGGAGCAGTACTTC
.	TRBV7-9	16	TRBJ2-7	TRBD2	CASSSRSGGTLYEQYF	TGTGCCAGCAGCTCCCGTAGCGGGGGGACCTTGTACGAGCAGTACTTC
.	TRBV27	16	TRBJ1-1	.	CASSFAQSGVGTEAFF	TGTGCCAGCAGTTTCGCTCAATCAGGGGTGGGCACTGAAGCTTTCTTT
.	TRBV2	14	TRBJ1-1	.	CASSEGTVNTEAFF	TGTGCCAGCAGTGAAGGGACAGTAAACACTGAAGCTTTCTTT
once	TRBV29-1	12	TRBJ1-1	.	CSALDMNTEAFF	TGCAGCGCCCTGGACATGAACACCGAAGCTTTCTTT
.	TRBV28	11	TRBJ2-7	.	CASTFFREQYF	TGTGCCAGCACCTTTTTTCGGGAGCAGTACTTC